One sample yielded the 5 T cell receptor beta chains listed below, sequenced in a study of blood T cells in healthy people across ages. Alongside a J-beta primer mix, a sample-barcoded 5' primer served in a second PCR lasting about 6 to 11 cycles. TCRdb analysed the 5' RACE reads with MiXCR anew, one entry per CDR3 protein. This table has more than 1,400,000 distinct CDR3 sequences, roughly 45% appearing once. What was sequenced was blood. The origin of the receptors is a woman aged 18-35 years in good health.

This clonotype was observed a few times. This sequence joins TRBV12-3 or TRBV12-4 and TRBJ2-7; D assignment may be TRBD1 or TRBD2 (6 bases each). There are 16 residues in the CDR3. V shed 8 bases and J shed 2 bases, with 22 bases lying between them. The CDR3 DNA is TGTGCCAGCTCAAGAGGGGGACTCTCCAGACCCTACGAGCAGTACTTC. Its translation is CASSRGGLSRPYEQYF.

V usage is TRBV14 and J usage is TRBJ2-1; D may be TRBD2 (6 bases). In germline, CDR1 is SGHDN, CDR2 FVKESK. The CDR3 has 17 residues. Trimming stripped 0 bases from V and 0 bases from J, with 12 bases between. The CDR3 protein is CASSQDDLATSYNEQFF. The CDR3, as DNA: TGTGCCAGCAGCCAAGATGATCTAGCGACCTCCTACAATGAGCAGTTCTTC.

This clonotype showed up just a few times. The chain recombines TRBV6-1 with TRBJ2-1; TRBD1 aligns across 11 bases. This CDR3 spans 16 amino acids. J gave up 6 bases and V 5 bases, and 9 bases lay outside the gene matches. Germline CDR1 reads MNHNS; CDR2 reads SASEGT. CDR3 protein: CASSRTGTGGANEQFF. The CDR3 DNA sequence: TGTGCCAGCAGTCGCACCGGGACAGGGGGTGCCAATGAGCAGTTCTTC.

This clonotype was observed once. This chain joins TRBV5-1 and TRBJ1-1; weak D call: TRBD1 (5 bases). Germline V gene data show CDR1 as SGHRS and CDR2 as YFSETQ. The CDR3 length is 15 residues. The V gene lost 5 bases and the J gene lost 4 bases, with 18 bases spanning the gap. CDR3 in DNA: TGCGCCAGCAGAGGGGAGGTTTTAACAGGCACTGAAGCTTTCTTT. Translating gives CASRGEVLTGTEAFF. Full variable domain (missing parts from reference TRBV5-1 and TRBJ1-1): KAGVTQTPRYLIKTRGQQVTLSCSPISGHRSVSWYQQTPGQGLQFLFEYFSETQRNKGNFPGRFSGRQFSNSRSEMNVSTLELGDSALYLCASRGEVLTGTEAFFGQGTRLTVV.

Only a few counts were recorded for this clonotype. The CDR3 reads CASSHGPRGPTYEQYF. The DNA of the CDR3 is TGCGCCAGCAGCCATGGGCCGAGGGGACCCACCTACGAGCAGTACTTC. The chain combines TRBV4-1 with TRBJ2-7; the D gene could be TRBD1 or TRBD2 (5 bases each). With 3 bases removed from V and 2 bases from J, the gap between germline ends came to 17 bases. This CDR3 has 16 residues. Looked up from germline, CDR1 is MGHRA and CDR2 is YSYEKL.